A single sample gave rise to the 18 T cell receptor beta chains below, sequenced in a study of T cells after yellow fever vaccination (dated by TCRdb to between 2019 and 2020). The library relied on 5' RACE. These reads were obtained on an Illumina NovaSeq 6000. In TCRdb, the public reads were trimmed at Q25 with fastp and aligned with MiXCR, with productive beta chains retained. One record per CDR3 amino acid sequence lists the most common genes and DNA. This sample holds about 99,000 distinct CDR3 sequences; approximately 5.5% were observed only once. The ten largest account for about 40% of the sample. This sample's treatment or condition label indicates: live attenuated yellow fever vaccine strain. Sample: CD8+ T cells sorted from PBMCs, taken 10 days after the yellow fever booster vaccination. Receptor source: a man between 18 and 35 years old who received the YFV17D yellow fever vaccine.

The table lists this clonotype with a count of one. The J gene is TRBJ1-2, the V gene TRBV7-3; weak D call: TRBD1 (6 bases). The CDR3 runs 14 residues. The germline V gene encodes CDR1 SGHTA and CDR2 FQGTGA. Trimming took 4 bases from V and 8 from J, leaving 17 bases between them. CDR3: CASSSAPDSLGYTF. The CDR3 DNA reads TGTGCCAGCAGCTCTGCCCCGGACAGTCTGGGCTACACCTTC. The complete variable domain, with remaining parts taken from reference TRBV7-3 and TRBJ1-2, reads GAGVSQTPSNKVTEKGKYVELRCDPISGHTALYWYRQSLGQGPEFLIYFQGTGAADDSGLPNDRFFAVRPEGSVSTLKIQRTERGDSAVYLCASSSAPDSLGYTFGSGTRLTVV.

The chain joins TRBV7-2 to TRBJ2-7, with 7 bases lining up with TRBD1. This CDR3 has 14 amino acids. Germline CDR1 is SGHTA and CDR2 is FQGNSA. J gave up 0 bases and V 4 bases, and 3 bases lay outside the gene matches. CDR3 sequence: CASSSAGGSYEQYV. CDR3 nucleotide sequence: TGTGCCAGCAGCTCTGCAGGGGGCTCCTACGAGCAGTACGTC.

This clonotype has a count of ten or more. This CDR3 is CASATGKFYGYTF. CDR3 sequence (DNA): TGTGCCAGCGCGACAGGCAAATTCTATGGCTACACCTTC. The genes are TRBV6-5 and TRBJ1-2, with a possible D match to TRBD1 (6 bases). The CDR3 loop spans 13 amino acids. Germline V gene data show CDR1 as MNHEY and CDR2 as SVGAGI. Trimming shortened V by 8 bases and J by 4 bases, and 14 bases separated the two germline ends.

This rearrangement joins TRBV6-2 or TRBV6-3 to TRBJ1-1; the D gene is possibly TRBD1 (5 bases). Between the trimmed V and J ends, which lost 0 bases and 1 base, there was a span of 9 bases. CDR1 is MNHEY, CDR2 SVGEGT, per germline. This CDR3 contains 15 residues. The CDR3 nucleotides read TGTGCCAGCAGTTACTCGTGGGGCGGGAACACTGAAGCTTTCTTT. Protein sequence: CASSYSWGGNTEAFF.

The genes are TRBV28 and TRBJ2-7; D is perhaps TRBD1 (5 bases). Germline V gene sequence: CDR1 MDHEN, CDR2 SYDVKM. This CDR3 has 13 amino acids. V lost 3 bases and J lost 6, with 12 bases in between. The CDR3: CASSFRQGGEQYV. CDR3 DNA: TGTGCCAGCAGTTTCCGGCAGGGTGGCGAGCAGTACGTC.

The chain uses TRBV18 and TRBJ2-3; 10 bases agree with TRBD2. CDR3 length: 15 amino acids. After removal of 4 bases from V and 1 base from J, the junction contained 2 bases not matched to a gene. Germline loops: CDR1 KGHSH, CDR2 LQKENI. CDR3 bases: TGTGCCAGCTCACAACTAGCGGGGCGCACAGATACGCAGTATTTT. Translating gives CASSQLAGRTDTQYF.

V gene TRBV5-6 combines with J gene TRBJ2-7, with D hard to call. CDR3 length: 12 amino acids. Trimming took 4 bases from V and 2 from J, leaving 7 bases between them. Germline lookup yields CDR1 SGHDT and CDR2 YYEEEE. CDR3 in DNA: TGTGCCAGCAGCCGGCAGACCTACGAGCAGTACGTC. It is translated as CASSRQTYEQYV.

This clonotype was seen many times. V gene TRBV4-1 combines with J gene TRBJ2-1; possible D gene TRBD2, 6 bases. Trimming cost V 5 bases and J 5 bases, with 13 bases left between them. Germline V lookup: CDR1 MGHRA, CDR2 YSYEKL. The length of the CDR3 is 14 residues. DNA for the CDR3: TGCGCCAGCAGCGTCTGGGGCGGGAACAATGAGCAGTTCTTC. It translates to CASSVWGGNNEQFF.

This clonotype came up a few times. The gene calls are TRBV6-6 and TRBJ2-2; 8 nucleotides align to TRBD1. Germline trimming cut 2 bases from V and 4 bases from J; bases unmatched to any gene: 6. Germline V gene data show CDR1 as MNHNY and CDR2 as SVGAGI (reference sequence). The CDR3 consists of 16 residues. Here the CDR3 DNA reads TGTGCCAGCAGTTACCCCAGGGGGCGCAGCACCGGGGAGCTGTTTTTT. Protein: CASSYPRGRSTGELFF.

This CDR3 reads CASSVGGTNEKLFF. The CDR3 DNA reads as TGTGCCAGCAGCGTTGGGGGTACAAATGAAAAACTGTTTTTT. This rearrangement joins TRBV9 to TRBJ1-4; possibly TRBD1 for D (5 bases). The V and J ends lost 2 bases and 5 bases respectively, with 10 bases between them. CDR3 length: 14 residues. Germline loops: CDR1 SGDLS, CDR2 YYNGEE.

This clonotype occurred many times. This chain links TRBV5-1 with TRBJ1-5; 7 nucleotides line up with TRBD1. J gave up 4 bases and V 5 bases, and 3 bases lay outside the gene matches. Germline V gene sequence: CDR1 SGHRS, CDR2 YFSETQ. The CDR3 runs 13 residues. CDR3 nucleotides: TGCGCCAGCAGTCTGACAGGGAATCAGCCCCAGCATTTT. Its protein product is CASSLTGNQPQHF. Variable domain in full (rest from reference TRBV5-1 and TRBJ1-5): KAGVTQTPRYLIKTRGQQVTLSCSPISGHRSVSWYQQTPGQGLQFLFEYFSETQRNKGNFPGRFSGRQFSNSRSEMNVSTLELGDSALYLCASSLTGNQPQHFGDGTRLSIL.

With regard to this clonotype: Given a much more abundant clone one base away, this may be a read error. The gene calls are TRBV7-2 and TRBJ2-1, with 7 bases matching TRBD2. The CDR3 is 16 amino acids. V dropped 5 bases and J dropped 0; count of bases not matched to a gene: 7. Per the germline V gene, CDR1 is SGHTA and CDR2 is FQGNSA. The CDR3 is CASSPMGGCSYNEQFF. The CDR3 DNA sequence: TGTGCCAGCAGCCCGATGGGGGGGTGCTCCTACAATGAGCAGTTCTTC.

This clonotype turned up a few times. The rearrangement links TRBV7-9 to TRBJ2-1; D might be TRBD1 (6 bases). With 2 bases removed from V and 8 bases from J, the gap between germline ends came to 19 bases. The CDR3 has 16 residues. The germline gives CDR1 SEHNR, CDR2 FQNEAQ (reference sequence). The CDR3 reads CASSLRRVGRGDEQFF. As DNA, the CDR3 is TGTGCCAGCAGCTTAAGAAGGGTGGGCAGGGGAGATGAGCAGTTCTTC.

This chain connects TRBV6-2 or TRBV6-3 to TRBJ2-7; D could derive from TRBD1 or TRBD2 (5 bases each). This CDR3 spans 14 amino acids. V was shortened by 2 bases and J by 1 base, with 9 bases between the two germline ends. The germline CDR1 and CDR2 sequences are MNHEY and SVGEGT. DNA for the CDR3: TGTGCCAGCAGTTACGGGACCGAGTCCTACGAGCAGTACGTC. Encoded protein: CASSYGTESYEQYV.

This clonotype was seen a few times. This chain connects TRBV7-9 to TRBJ1-2; D unclear. With 8 bases removed from V and 6 bases from J, the gap between germline ends came to 25 bases. The CDR3 runs to 16 residues. Germline-derived CDR1 and CDR2 are SEHNR and FQNEAQ (reference sequence). CDR3 coding DNA: TGTGCCAGCCGTAGGCAGGAACTACAGCACCTAAATGGCTACACCTTC. It yields the protein CASRRQELQHLNGYTF.

This chain uses TRBV7-9 with TRBJ2-5; TRBD1 is a possible D gene (5 bases). Trimming removed 5 bases at V and 5 bases at J, with 12 bases between. Germline V gene sequence: CDR1 SEHNR, CDR2 FQNEAQ (reference sequence). This CDR3 contains 13 residues. The CDR3 here is CASSEGALETQYF. CDR3 DNA: TGTGCCAGCAGCGAAGGGGCCTTGGAGACCCAGTACTTC.

This clonotype was recorded many times. CDR3 bases: TGTGCCAGCAGTTACTCCGTTGGACTAGCGGGGGAAAGGAGGGAGACCCAGTACTTC. Protein sequence: CASSYSVGLAGERRETQYF. The J gene is TRBJ2-5, the V gene TRBV6-2 or TRBV6-3; 13 nucleotides line up with TRBD2. The V gene's germline CDR1 is MNHEY and CDR2 SVGEGT. The CDR3 spans 19 residues. Trimming took 0 bases from V and 5 from J; bases not matched to a gene: 12.

This clonotype was counted ten times or more. The chain carries TRBV10-2 and TRBJ2-2; 7 bases map to TRBD2. The CDR3 runs 14 residues. J was trimmed by 4 bases and V by 8 bases; bases with no gene match: 7. CDR1 and CDR2 from the germline V gene are WSHSY and SAAADI. This CDR3 is CASGERGSTGELFF. CDR3 bases: TGCGCCAGCGGGGAGCGGGGCAGCACCGGGGAGCTGTTTTTT.